The entry below describes one TCR beta chain. The sample originates from a study of blood T cell repertoires in COVID-19. Overall study context: Samples taken during acute and convalescent COVID-19 were collected in the United States, Italy and Spain. In each case, the material was cDNA or gDNA derived from T cells, B-cell-depleted T cells, or PBMCs.

Trimming took off 3 bases at V and 9 bases at J, with 16 bases between the two ends. The CDR3 length is 15 residues. Germline V gene sequence: CDR1 SGHRS, CDR2 YFSETQ. Original handling: Scientists estimated how many nucleated cells there were by amplifying reference gene primers. Generated by immunoSEQ multiplex PCR, the TCRdb table keeps only in-frame clones and is missing some. For V, J and clone size, that table is used; D and trimming come from the DNA. The repertoire holds some 420,000 clones, 85% to 90% seen once, with 1.1% in the top ten. The genes are TRBV5-1 and TRBJ1-6; D ambiguous. The source is a man younger than 40 who had recovered from COVID-19. Sequenced: PBMCs or T cells enriched from blood (not recorded which). The CDR3 nucleotides read TGCGCCAGCAGCTCAGCGTCCGGGGTGCGTTCACCCCTCCACTTT. This codes for CASSSASGVRSPLHF. Together with reference TRBV5-1 and TRBJ1-6, the CDR3 gives the full variable domain: KAGVTQTPRYLIKTRGQQVTLSCSPISGHRSVSWYQQTPGQGLQFLFEYFSETQRNKGNFPGRFSGRQFSNSRSEMNVSTLELGDSALYLCASSSASGVRSPLHFGNGTRLTVT.